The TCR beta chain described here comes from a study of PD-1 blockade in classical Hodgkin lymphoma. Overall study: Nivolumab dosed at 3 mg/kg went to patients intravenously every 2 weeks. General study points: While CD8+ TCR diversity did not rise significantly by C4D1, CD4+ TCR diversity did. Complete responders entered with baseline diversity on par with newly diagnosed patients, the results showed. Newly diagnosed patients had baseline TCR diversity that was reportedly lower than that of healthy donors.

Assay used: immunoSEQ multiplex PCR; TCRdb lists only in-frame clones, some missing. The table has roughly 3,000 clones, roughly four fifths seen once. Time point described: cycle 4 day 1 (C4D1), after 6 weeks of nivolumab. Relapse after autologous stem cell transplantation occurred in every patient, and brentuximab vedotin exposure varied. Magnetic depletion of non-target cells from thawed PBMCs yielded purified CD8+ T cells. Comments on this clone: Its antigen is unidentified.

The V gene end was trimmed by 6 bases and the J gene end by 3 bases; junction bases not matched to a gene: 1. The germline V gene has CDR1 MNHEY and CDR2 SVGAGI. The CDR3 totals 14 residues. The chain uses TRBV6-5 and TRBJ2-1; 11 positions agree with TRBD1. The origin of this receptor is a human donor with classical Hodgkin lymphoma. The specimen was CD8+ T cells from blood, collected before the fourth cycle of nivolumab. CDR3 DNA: TGTGCCAGCAGGGGACAGGGGGACTACAATGAGCAGTTCTTC. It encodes CASRGQGDYNEQFF.